The present TCR beta chain was sequenced within a study of T cell repertoires in cytomegalovirus infection. Findings and caveats of the study: Identification of carriers of CMV plus the relevant HLA was performed using cumulative public TCR beta family frequency.

In the case of this clonotype: The antigen is not known.

Germline V gene lookup returns CDR1 MGHRA and CDR2 YSYEKL. Trimming stripped 1 base from V and 7 bases from J, with 17 bases between. CDR3 length: 16 residues. TCRdb called the reads again in MiXCR, with one record for every CDR3 protein. The table includes 600,000 to 700,000 distinct CDR3 sequences, 30% to 40% detected once. The chain is built from TRBV4-1 and TRBJ2-1; D may be TRBD1 (5 bases). The sequence was collected from a human donor in good health (CMV status not recorded). Some clones in this sample may be carry-over from other donors' samples. Sequencing was performed on cultured PBMCs, taken from culture after CMV antigen stimulation. CDR3: CASSQVRGILGNEQFF. The CDR3 nucleotides read TGCGCCAGCAGCCAAGTAAGGGGAATACTCGGGAATGAGCAGTTCTTC.